This T cell receptor (beta chain) was identified during a study of shared clonotypes between healthy human individuals. At the level of the study: Sampling drew on donors who were a couple of women and a few men aged 18 to 49.

There were only Caucasian adults among the donors, and all lived in Nashville, Tennessee. Unsorted PBMC replicate PCRs used roughly 300 ng DNA, 25,000 to 35,000 T cell genomes. Only in-frame clones appear in the TCRdb table, and some are missing; sequencing was by immunoSEQ multiplex PCR. The table includes about 500,000 clones, roughly 80% detected once. The sequenced sample was PBMCs. The clonotype originates from a woman between 35 and 50 years old in good health. Some clones in this sample may be carry-over from other donors' samples.

The CDR3 DNA sequence: TGTGCCAGCAGTTACACCTCTAGCGGAAACAATGAGCAGTTCTTC. As protein: CASSYTSSGNNEQFF. The V and J genes are TRBV6-5 and TRBJ2-1; 7 nucleotides align to TRBD2. Unmatched junction bases numbered 6, after V lost 2 bases and J lost 5 bases. CDR1 and CDR2 (germline): MNHEY, SVGAGI. This CDR3 has 15 residues.